This T cell receptor (beta chain) was captured by sequencing in a study of T cell repertoires in cytomegalovirus infection. The wider study: The authors used CMV epitopes that were HLA-C-restricted (recently identified) and HLA-B-restricted (well studied). Public TCR beta signature analysis indicated the presence of both CMV infection and matching HLA type.

TCRdb analysed the reads with MiXCR anew, one entry per CDR3 protein. This sample has about 890,000 distinct CDR3 sequences; approximately 32% occur once, and the top ten carry roughly an eighth. This clonotype has more than one count but fewer than ten. Its antigen is unknown. This CDR3 is 15 amino acids long. Germline values: CDR1 MGHDK, CDR2 SYGVNS. Trimming stripped 1 base from V and 3 bases from J, with 7 bases between. The clonotype was recovered from a human donor in good health (CMV status not recorded). Some clones in this sample may be carry-over from other donors' samples. The sequencing here drew on cultured CD8+ T cells from PBMCs, taken from culture after CMV antigen stimulation. The rearrangement links TRBV25-1 to TRBJ1-6; no firm D call. The DNA of the CDR3 is TGTGCCAGCAGTGAATCCAGATACTATAATTCACCCCTCCACTTT. Translating it yields CASSESRYYNSPLHF. The whole variable domain, remainder taken from reference TRBV25-1 and TRBJ1-6, is EADIYQTPRYLVIGTGKKITLECSQTMGHDKMYWYQQDPGMELHLIHYSYGVNSTEKGDLSSESTVSRIRTEHFPLTLESARPSHTSQYLCASSESRYYNSPLHFGNGTRLTVT.